This TCR beta chain was sequenced for a study of T cells in Graves' hyperthyroidism and ophthalmopathy. Trimming took 6 bases from V and 2 from J, leaving 15 bases between them. The CDR3 runs 15 residues. Germline V gene sequence: CDR1 MNHEY, CDR2 SVGEGT. Reasons for excluding patients were uncontrolled infection, other autoimmune disease, pregnancy or lactation. Authors of the study amplified TCR beta CDR3 regions from RNA transcripts. TCR CDR3 regions were first amplified by RT-PCR with HTBI primers. MiXCR was run by TCRdb on the multiplex PCR reads, yielding one entry per CDR3 protein. The sample carries hundreds of thousands of distinct CDR3 sequences, about 15% recorded once.

The J gene is TRBJ2-3, the V gene TRBV6-2 or TRBV6-3, with D possibly TRBD1 on 6 matching bases. The source of this sequence is a woman between 18 and 29 years old with Graves' hyperthyroidism. Sequenced input: blood. The CDR3 nucleotides read TGTGCCAGCAGGACCGGGACACAGACCACAGATACGCAGTATTTT. This encodes CASRTGTQTTDTQYF.